This T cell receptor (beta chain) originates from a study of T cells after posttransplantation cyclophosphamide. Remarks on this clone: Its antigen is not identified.

Study results and caveats: Later blood repertoires were often dominated by clones from the donor CD8+ memory compartment.

TCRdb's copy holds only in-frame clones and misses some; the assay was immunoSEQ multiplex PCR. The data contain about 15,000 clones, roughly 80% of them singletons. Methotrexate plus calcineurin inhibitor accompanied controls' myeloablative marrow transplants; sampling was 1 year later. CDR1 MDHEN and CDR2 SYDVKM come from the germline V gene. The CDR3 loop spans 13 amino acids. J lost 5 bases, V lost 6 bases, and 3 bases had no gene match. The TCR comes from a male patient aged 18 to 29 who received an allogeneic stem cell transplant from a related donor, was CMV-positive, and had no GVHD. The graft donor may have given rise to some T cells. V gene TRBV28 combines with J gene TRBJ1-2; TRBD1 matches 10 bases. This material consisted of PBMCs, taken 371 days after allogeneic stem cell transplant with calcineurin inhibitor and methotrexate. CDR3 DNA sequence: TGTGCCAGCAGAGCGGGACAGGGGTATGGCTACACCTTC. It translates to CASRAGQGYGYTF.